This T cell receptor (beta chain) was identified during a study of blood T cell repertoires in COVID-19. The protocol was immunoSEQ multiplex PCR, while the TCRdb copy is restricted to in-frame clones and leaves out a portion. The sample holds some 180,000 clones, roughly 81% seen once. V lost 3 bases and J 4 bases, leaving 13 bases between the germline ends. CDR3 length equals 15 residues. In germline, CDR1 is SGHVS, CDR2 FQNEAQ. This TCR came from a middle-aged woman with COVID-19, enrolled during active disease. The chain uses TRBV7-8 and TRBJ1-5, with D perhaps matching TRBD1 (5 bases). Sequencing used peripheral blood. CDR3 DNA: TGTGCCAGCAGCTTCGGGGGACGTATGAATCAGCCCCAGCATTTT. Its protein is CASSFGGRMNQPQHF.